This entry features one T cell receptor beta chain sequence. Its antigen is currently unknown. The sample belongs to a study of lymphopenia after photon versus proton radiotherapy. Overall study findings and caveats: After the lymphocyte nadir, photon-treated repertoires showed oligoclonal expansion, especially of CD8+ Temra cells. Photon-treated patients lost naive T cells and TCR diversity; proton-treated stayed stable. Authors raise, but do not show, better survival with proton therapy.

The assay was immunoSEQ multiplex PCR, and TCRdb's table has in-frame clones only and misses some. This table holds 150,000 to 200,000 clones, approximately 86% found once. The starting material was peripheral blood, obtained from a patient treated with photon-based radiotherapy. This TCR was recovered from a man aged 45 to 65 with gastric cancer.

The CDR3 DNA is TGTGCCAGCAGCCTCCCGGACAGGGGAGCTTTCTTT. Protein sequence: CASSLPDRGAFF. The chain has TRBV14 and TRBJ1-1; the match to TRBD1 covers 9 bases. Germline V gene lookup returns CDR1 SGHDN and CDR2 FVKESK. The trim removed 4 bases at V and 10 bases at J, leaving 4 bases unmatched. The CDR3 runs 12 residues.